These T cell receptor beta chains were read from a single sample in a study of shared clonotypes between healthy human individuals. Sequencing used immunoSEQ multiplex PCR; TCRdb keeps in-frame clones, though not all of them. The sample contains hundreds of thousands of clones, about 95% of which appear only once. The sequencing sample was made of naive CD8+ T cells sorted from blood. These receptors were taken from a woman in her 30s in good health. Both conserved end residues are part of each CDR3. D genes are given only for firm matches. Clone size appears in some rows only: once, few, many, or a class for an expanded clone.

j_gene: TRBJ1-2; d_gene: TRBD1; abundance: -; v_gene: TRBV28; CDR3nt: TGTGCCAGCAGTTGGGACAGGGCCGGCTACACCTTC; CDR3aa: CASSWDRAGYTF
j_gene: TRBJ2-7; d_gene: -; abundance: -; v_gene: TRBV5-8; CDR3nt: TGTGCCAGCAGCTTGGCCGGGGGACAGAGCTCCTACGAGCAGTACTTC; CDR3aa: CASSLAGGQSSYEQYF
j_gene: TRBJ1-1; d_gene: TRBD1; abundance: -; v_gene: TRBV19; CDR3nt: TGTGCCAGTAGTATTGGGACAGACACTGAAGCTTTCTTT; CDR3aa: CASSIGTDTEAFF
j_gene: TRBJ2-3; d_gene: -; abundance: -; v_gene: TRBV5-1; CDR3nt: TGCGCCAGCATCGAGTCGGGGTCGGGGGAGAACACAGATACGCAGTATTTT; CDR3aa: CASIESGSGENTDTQYF
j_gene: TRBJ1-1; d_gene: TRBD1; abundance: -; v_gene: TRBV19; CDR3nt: TGTGCCAGTACCGGGGACAGAATGAACACTGAAGCTTTCTTT; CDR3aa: CASTGDRMNTEAFF
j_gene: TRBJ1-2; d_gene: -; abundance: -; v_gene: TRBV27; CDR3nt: TGTGCCAGCACCGAAACCCCAACAGGGTCCTATGGCTACACCTTC; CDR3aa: CASTETPTGSYGYTF
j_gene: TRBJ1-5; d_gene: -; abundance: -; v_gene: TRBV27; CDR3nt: TGTGCCAGCAGTTTTGTCGGGGGGCATCAGCCCCAGCATTTT; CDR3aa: CASSFVGGHQPQHF
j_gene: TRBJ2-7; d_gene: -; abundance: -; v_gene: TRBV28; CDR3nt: TGTGCCAGCAGTTTTCTGGGGACCTACGAGCAGTACTTC; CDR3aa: CASSFLGTYEQYF
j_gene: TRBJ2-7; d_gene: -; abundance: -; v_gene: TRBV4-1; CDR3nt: TGCGCCAGCAGCCAAACGGGACTCAACGAGCAGTACTTC; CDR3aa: CASSQTGLNEQYF
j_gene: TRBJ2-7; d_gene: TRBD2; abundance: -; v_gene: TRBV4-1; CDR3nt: TGCGCCAGCAGCCAAGCGGGAGCGGGAGGGGGCGAGCAGTACTTC; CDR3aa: CASSQAGAGGGEQYF
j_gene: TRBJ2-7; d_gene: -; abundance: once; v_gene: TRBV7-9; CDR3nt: TGTGCCAGCAGCTTCCCCAGTACCTACGAGCAGTACTTC; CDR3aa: CASSFPSTYEQYF
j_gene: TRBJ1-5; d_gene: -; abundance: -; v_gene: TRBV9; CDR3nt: TGTGCCAGCAGCGTGGGACTCGGCAATCAGCCCCAGCATTTT; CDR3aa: CASSVGLGNQPQHF
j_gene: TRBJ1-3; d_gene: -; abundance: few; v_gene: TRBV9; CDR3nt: TGTGCCAGCAGAGAGAGCTCTGGAAACACCATATATTTT; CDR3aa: CASRESSGNTIYF
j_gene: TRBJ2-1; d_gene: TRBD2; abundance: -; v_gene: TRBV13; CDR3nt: TGTGCCAGCAGCCTCGGACTAGCGGGATGGGAGCAGTTCTTC; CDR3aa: CASSLGLAGWEQFF
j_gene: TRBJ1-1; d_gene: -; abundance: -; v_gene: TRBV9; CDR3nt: TGTGCCAGCAATGGGAGGGTCACGGATACTGAAGCTTTCTTT; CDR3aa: CASNGRVTDTEAFF
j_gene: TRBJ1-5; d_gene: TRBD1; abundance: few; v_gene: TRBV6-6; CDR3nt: TGTGCCAGCAGTCAGGGACAGTATAGCAATCAGCCCCAGCATTTT; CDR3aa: CASSQGQYSNQPQHF
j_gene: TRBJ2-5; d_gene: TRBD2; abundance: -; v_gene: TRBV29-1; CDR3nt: TGCAGCGTTGAAACTAGCGTGGGGGAGACCCAGTACTTC; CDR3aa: CSVETSVGETQYF
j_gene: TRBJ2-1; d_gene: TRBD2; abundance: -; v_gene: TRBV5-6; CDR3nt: TGTGCCAGCACTCTGGACGGAACGGGAGGGGGAAATGAGCAGTTCTTC; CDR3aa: CASTLDGTGGGNEQFF
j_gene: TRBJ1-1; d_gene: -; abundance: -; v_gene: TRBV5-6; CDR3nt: TGTGCCAGCAGCTTGGTTGGGGACACTGAAGCTTTCTTT; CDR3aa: CASSLVGDTEAFF
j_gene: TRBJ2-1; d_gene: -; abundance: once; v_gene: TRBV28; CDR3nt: TGTGCCAGCGCTTCCTTATGGGGGTCCGATGAGCAGTTCTTC; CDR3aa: CASASLWGSDEQFF
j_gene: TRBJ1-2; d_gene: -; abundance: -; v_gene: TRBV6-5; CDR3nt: TGTGCCAGCAGTTACGGGCGAGGCTACACCTTC; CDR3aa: CASSYGRGYTF
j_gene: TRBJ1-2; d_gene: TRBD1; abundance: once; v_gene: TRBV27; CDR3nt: TGTGCCAGCAGTATAAGTCCCGGGACAGGGATAGGGCTATCCGGCTACACCTTC; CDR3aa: CASSISPGTGIGLSGYTF
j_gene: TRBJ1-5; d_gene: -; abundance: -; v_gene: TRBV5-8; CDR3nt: TGTGCCAGCAGCTTGGGACGGAGTGATCAGCCCCAGCATTTT; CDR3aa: CASSLGRSDQPQHF
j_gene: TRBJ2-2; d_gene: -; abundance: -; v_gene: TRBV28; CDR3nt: TGTGCCAGCTTTGCACCCCTCCCAGGACCCGGGGAGCTGTTTTTT; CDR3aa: CASFAPLPGPGELFF